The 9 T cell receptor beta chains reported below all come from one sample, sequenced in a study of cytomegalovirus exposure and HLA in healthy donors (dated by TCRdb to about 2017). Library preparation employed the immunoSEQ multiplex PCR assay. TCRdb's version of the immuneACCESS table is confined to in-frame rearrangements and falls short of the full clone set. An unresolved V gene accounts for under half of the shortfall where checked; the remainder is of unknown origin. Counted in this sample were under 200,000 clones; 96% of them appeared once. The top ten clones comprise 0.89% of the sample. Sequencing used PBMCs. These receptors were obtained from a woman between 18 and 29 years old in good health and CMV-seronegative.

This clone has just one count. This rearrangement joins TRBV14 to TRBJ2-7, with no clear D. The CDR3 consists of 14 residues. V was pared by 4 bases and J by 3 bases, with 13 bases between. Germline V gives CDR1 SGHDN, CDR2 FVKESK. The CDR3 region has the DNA TGTGCCAGCAGCCGCGGCACTCCCCTCTACGAGCAGTACTTC. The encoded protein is CASSRGTPLYEQYF.

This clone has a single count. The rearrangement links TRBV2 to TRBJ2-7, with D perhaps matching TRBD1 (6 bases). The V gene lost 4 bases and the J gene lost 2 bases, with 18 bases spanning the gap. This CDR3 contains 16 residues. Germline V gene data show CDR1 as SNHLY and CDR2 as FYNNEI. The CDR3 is CASSGGLPSLTYEQYF. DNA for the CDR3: TGTGCCAGCAGTGGGGGGCTACCCAGCTTAACCTACGAGCAGTACTTC. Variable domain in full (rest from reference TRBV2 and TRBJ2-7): EPEVTQTPSHQVTQMGQEVILRCVPISNHLYFYWYRQILGQKVEFLVSFYNNEISEKSEIFDDQFSVERPDGSNFTLKIRSTKLEDSAMYFCASSGGLPSLTYEQYFGPGTRLTVT.

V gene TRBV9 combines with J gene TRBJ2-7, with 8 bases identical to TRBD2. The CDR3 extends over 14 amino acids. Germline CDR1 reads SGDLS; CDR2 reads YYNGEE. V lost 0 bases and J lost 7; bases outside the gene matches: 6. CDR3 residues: CASSVAPAGAEQYF. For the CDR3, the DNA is TGTGCCAGCAGCGTAGCCCCAGCGGGGGCAGAGCAGTACTTC.

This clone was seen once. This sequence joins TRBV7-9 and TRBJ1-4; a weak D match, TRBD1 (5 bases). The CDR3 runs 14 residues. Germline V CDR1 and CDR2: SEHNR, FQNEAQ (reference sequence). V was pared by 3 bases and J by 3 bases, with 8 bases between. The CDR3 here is CASSFDRSNEKLFF. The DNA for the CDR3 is TGTGCCAGCAGCTTTGACAGATCTAATGAAAAACTGTTTTTT.

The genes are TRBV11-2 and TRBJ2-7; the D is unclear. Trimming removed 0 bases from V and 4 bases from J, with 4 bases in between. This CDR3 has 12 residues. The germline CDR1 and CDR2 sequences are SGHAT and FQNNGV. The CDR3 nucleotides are TGTGCCAGCAGCTTAGATCTGTACGAGCAGTACTTC. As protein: CASSLDLYEQYF. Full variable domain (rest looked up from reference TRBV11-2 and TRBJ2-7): EAGVAQSPRYKIIEKRQSVAFWCNPISGHATLYWYQQILGQGPKLLIQFQNNGVVDDSQLPKDRFSAERLKGVDSTLKIQPAKLEDSAVYLCASSLDLYEQYFGPGTRLTVT.

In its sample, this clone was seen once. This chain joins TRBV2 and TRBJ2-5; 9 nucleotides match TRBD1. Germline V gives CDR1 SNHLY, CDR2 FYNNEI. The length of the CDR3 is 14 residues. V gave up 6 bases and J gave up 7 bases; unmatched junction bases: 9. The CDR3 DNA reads TGTGCCAGCAGGGACAGGGGAGTGGAAGGGACCCAGTACTTC. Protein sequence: CASRDRGVEGTQYF.

The CDR3 bases are TGCGCCAGCAGTTTACTAGCGGGGGGGCAAGATACGCAGTATTTT. This sequence encodes CASSLLAGGQDTQYF. The gene calls are TRBV10-2 and TRBJ2-3; 13 bases match TRBD2. This CDR3 has 15 amino acids. Germline trimming cut 5 bases from V and 5 bases from J; bases unmatched to any gene: 4. The germline V gene has CDR1 WSHSY and CDR2 SAAADI.

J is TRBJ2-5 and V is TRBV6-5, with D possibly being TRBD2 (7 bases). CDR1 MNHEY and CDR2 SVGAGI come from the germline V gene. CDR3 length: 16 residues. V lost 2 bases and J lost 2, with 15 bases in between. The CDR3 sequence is CASSYGLGGLQETQYF. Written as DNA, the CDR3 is TGTGCCAGCAGTTACGGCTTGGGGGGGCTACAAGAGACCCAGTACTTC.

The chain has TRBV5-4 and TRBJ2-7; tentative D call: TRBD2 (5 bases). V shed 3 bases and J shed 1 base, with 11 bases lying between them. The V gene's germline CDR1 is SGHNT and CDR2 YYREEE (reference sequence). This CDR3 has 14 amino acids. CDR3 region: CASSSGRGSYEQYF. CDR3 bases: TGTGCCAGCAGCTCCGGACGGGGTTCCTACGAGCAGTACTTC.